Each of the 25 T cell receptor beta chains below was sequenced from the same sample in a study of cytomegalovirus exposure and HLA in healthy donors. 13 Jbeta primers and 60 Vbeta primers were used for the PCR. Using immunoSEQ multiplex PCR, the repertoire was profiled, and TCRdb retains in-frame clones only, with some absent. The sample has tens of thousands of clones, nearly 80% seen once; the top ten hold 3% to 3.5%. What was sequenced was PBMCs. Receptors were obtained from a woman aged 40 to 50 in good health and CMV-seronegative.

This chain joins TRBV14 and TRBJ2-7; weak D call: TRBD2 (6 bases). CDR1 and CDR2 (germline): SGHDN, FVKESK. The CDR3 has 15 residues. V gave up 4 bases and J gave up 3 bases, with 16 bases separating them. The CDR3 loop reads CASSRPGTPRYEQYF. CDR3 DNA: TGTGCCAGCAGCCGCCCCGGGACTCCCCGCTACGAGCAGTACTTC.

The chain carries TRBV4-3 and TRBJ2-3; 10 positions agree with TRBD1. V lost 1 base to trimming and J lost 2 bases; unmatched junction nucleotides: 0. CDR3 length equals 15 residues. Germline values: CDR1 LGHNA, CDR2 YSLEER. The CDR3 protein is CASSQGQGATDTQYF. As DNA, the CDR3 is TGCGCCAGCAGCCAAGGACAGGGGGCCACAGATACGCAGTATTTT.

The chain carries TRBV19 and TRBJ2-1, with D possibly being TRBD1 (6 bases). The CDR3 sequence is 16 residues long. CDR1 and CDR2 (germline): LNHDA, SQIVND (reference sequence). V lost 5 bases and J lost 2, with 16 bases in between. CDR3 in DNA: TGTGCCAGTAGTGTCACCTCCGGGACACCCTACAATGAGCAGTTCTTC. It is translated as CASSVTSGTPYNEQFF.

The chain is built from TRBV18 and TRBJ2-7; 7 bases line up with TRBD2. This CDR3 contains 15 residues. CDR1 is KGHSH, CDR2 LQKENI, per germline. J was trimmed by 5 bases and V by 3 bases; bases with no gene match: 10. This CDR3 reads CASSPNAGVVNEQYF. CDR3 coding DNA: TGTGCCAGCTCACCTAACGCGGGAGTTGTAAACGAGCAGTACTTC.

The chain is built from TRBV10-2 and TRBJ2-1; D might be TRBD2 (6 bases). Germline V gene data show CDR1 as WSHSY and CDR2 as SAAADI. The V end lost 6 bases, the J end lost 7 bases, and 10 bases lay between the germline ends. This CDR3 has 12 residues. CDR3 amino acids: CASRRGENEQFF. CDR3 bases: TGCGCCAGCAGGCGGGGAGAAAATGAGCAGTTCTTC.

The V gene is TRBV6-1, the J gene TRBJ1-2; 7 bases align to TRBD1. Germline V lookup: CDR1 MNHNS, CDR2 SASEGT. V lost 3 bases, J lost 3 bases, and 4 bases stayed unmatched. The CDR3 consists of 14 residues. The chain's CDR3 is CASSDAGGYYGYTF. The CDR3 DNA reads TGTGCCAGCAGTGACGCAGGGGGATACTATGGCTACACCTTC.

This chain joins TRBV11-2 and TRBJ2-1; 7 bases are a match to TRBD2. The J segment lost 4 bases and the V segment lost 7 bases, leaving 13 bases of the junction unmatched. Germline CDR1 and CDR2: SGHAT and FQNNGV. This CDR3 region has 16 residues. For the CDR3, the DNA is TGTGCCAGCACCCGAGCTCTGGGCGGGAGATACAATGAGCAGTTCTTC. As protein: CASTRALGGRYNEQFF.

CDR3 in DNA: TGTGCCAGCAGTGAACCGCAGGGGGCCTGGCGGAGAGATACGCAGTATTTT. Its protein is CASSEPQGAWRRDTQYF. The rearrangement links TRBV6-1 to TRBJ2-3, with 8 bases lining up with TRBD1. J was trimmed by 5 bases and V by 2 bases; bases with no gene match: 12. The germline V gene has CDR1 MNHNS and CDR2 SASEGT. The CDR3 is made up of 17 amino acids.

This clone came up once. The chain combines TRBV28 with TRBJ1-3, with 8 bases that match TRBD1. Germline V CDR1 and CDR2: MDHEN, SYDVKM. Losses at the gene ends were 5 bases for V and 3 bases for J; bases not matched to a gene: 3. The CDR3 runs to 14 residues. CDR3 nucleotide sequence: TGTGCCAGCAGTCCCGGGACAGGTGGAAACACCATATATTTT. This codes for CASSPGTGGNTIYF.

This clone was picked up many times. The chain combines TRBV6-1 with TRBJ1-2; D gene uncertain. The CDR3 has 13 residues. Trimming took 6 bases from V and 4 from J, leaving 12 bases between them. The V gene's germline CDR1 is MNHNS and CDR2 SASEGT. CDR3 loop: CASSPEPRYGYTF. In DNA form, the CDR3 reads TGTGCCAGCAGCCCGGAGCCGCGCTATGGCTACACCTTC.

The CDR3 sequence: CASGEREGMRLYEQYF. The CDR3 nucleotides are TGTGCCAGCGGGGAGCGGGAGGGGATGAGGCTCTACGAGCAGTACTTC. The chain is built from TRBV21-1 and TRBJ2-7; TRBD2 was called by the table and not checked on the DNA. TRBV21-1 is labeled a pseudogene. CDR3 length: 16 residues.

Note on this clone: A junction end diverges from the germline sequence, so it may reflect a read error. This rearrangement joins TRBV7-9 to TRBJ2-2; tentative D call: TRBD1 (5 bases). Germline loops: CDR1 SEHNR, CDR2 FQNEAQ (reference sequence). The CDR3 totals 16 residues. CDR3 sequence reads: CSSSLELRAKTGELFF. The CDR3 nucleotides read TGTTCCAGCAGCTTAGAACTCAGGGCGAAAACCGGGGAGCTGTTTTTT.

The chain combines TRBV15 with TRBJ1-2; the match to TRBD1 covers 8 bases. Looked up from germline, CDR1 is LNHNV and CDR2 is YYDKDF (reference sequence). With V trimmed by 3 bases and J by 7 bases, 1 base remained unmatched. The CDR3 spans 12 residues. CDR3 in DNA: TGTGCCACCAGCAGGGACAGGGTTGGCTACACCTTC. This encodes CATSRDRVGYTF.

This sequence joins TRBV6-6 and TRBJ2-3, with 13 bases fitting TRBD2. Germline V gene lookup returns CDR1 MNHNY and CDR2 SVGAGI (reference sequence). The CDR3 is made up of 16 amino acids. V gave up 5 bases and J gave up 4 bases; unmatched junction bases: 6. CDR3 sequence: CASSPGLAGVSDTQYF. Here the CDR3 DNA reads TGTGCCAGCAGTCCTGGACTAGCGGGAGTTTCAGATACGCAGTATTTT.

This clone turned up a few times. The V gene is TRBV19, the J gene TRBJ2-7, with 7 bases fitting TRBD1. Germline CDR1 is LNHDA and CDR2 is SQIVND (reference sequence). With 4 bases clipped from V and 12 bases from J, the junction kept 9 bases outside the gene matches. The CDR3 is 12 amino acids. The chain's CDR3 is CASSTSTGNLYF. The CDR3 bases are TGTGCCAGTAGTACCTCGACAGGGAACCTGTACTTC.

The rearrangement links TRBV6-1 to TRBJ1-5, with D unclear. The V gene lost 2 bases and the J gene lost 4 bases, with 12 bases spanning the gap. CDR1 and CDR2 (germline): MNHNS, SASEGT. The CDR3 loop spans 15 amino acids. The chain's CDR3 is CASSENRGVNQPQHF. CDR3 bases: TGTGCCAGCAGTGAAAATCGGGGAGTAAATCAGCCCCAGCATTTT.

This clone has only a few counts. The chain combines TRBV9 with TRBJ2-5; TRBD2 matches 8 bases. This CDR3 region has 16 residues. V lost 4 bases to trimming and J lost 5 bases; unmatched junction nucleotides: 13. In germline, CDR1 is SGDLS, CDR2 YYNGEE. The CDR3 reads CASSKGLAGGMETQYF. Written as DNA, the CDR3 is TGTGCCAGCAGCAAAGGACTAGCTGGGGGGATGGAGACCCAGTACTTC.

The chain uses TRBV5-1 and TRBJ1-1; 8 bases map to TRBD1. The ends lost 4 bases at V and 0 bases at J; junction bases unmatched: 8. The CDR3 has 16 amino acids. Germline values: CDR1 SGHRS, CDR2 YFSETQ. The CDR3 sequence: CASSNGQGHLNTEAFF. DNA of the CDR3: TGCGCCAGCAGCAACGGACAGGGCCATTTGAACACTGAAGCTTTCTTT.

This chain links TRBV5-4 with TRBJ1-2, with a weak D call TRBD1 (6 bases). V dropped 1 base and J dropped 5 bases, with 12 bases sitting between them. The CDR3 totals 14 residues. Germline V gene sequence: CDR1 SGHNT, CDR2 YYREEE (reference sequence). CDR3 region: CASSLWTEEYGYTF. Written as DNA, the CDR3 is TGTGCCAGCAGCTTGTGGACAGAAGAATATGGCTACACCTTC.

The rearrangement links TRBV2 to TRBJ1-2, with D uncertain. This CDR3 has 14 amino acids. Germline V CDR1 and CDR2: SNHLY, FYNNEI. V was clipped by 3 bases and J by 4 bases, with 12 bases between them. CDR3 nucleotides: TGTGCCAGCAGTGACGAGGCAGAATTCTATGGCTACACCTTC. The encoded protein is CASSDEAEFYGYTF.

The V call is TRBV27, the J call TRBJ2-7; 9 bases map to TRBD1. Germline values: CDR1 MNHEY, CDR2 SMNVEV (reference sequence). The CDR3 runs to 17 residues. Losses at the gene ends were 3 bases for V and 3 bases for J; bases not matched to a gene: 12. CDR3 loop: CASSFLGQGRSFYEQYF. For the CDR3, the DNA is TGTGCCAGCAGTTTTCTTGGACAGGGGAGGTCGTTCTACGAGCAGTACTTC.

The CDR3 DNA is TGTGCCAGCAGCTTAATGGCTAGCGAATACAATGAGCAGTTCTTC. This gives the protein CASSLMASEYNEQFF. J is TRBJ2-1 and V is TRBV7-6, with a tentative D call TRBD2 (6 bases). Trimming took 2 bases from V and 4 from J, leaving 12 bases between them. Germline V gene sequence: CDR1 SGHVS, CDR2 FNYEAQ. The CDR3 consists of 15 residues. Variable domain in full (rest from reference TRBV7-6 and TRBJ2-1): GAGVSQSPRYKVTKRGQDVALRCDPISGHVSLYWYRQALGQGPEFLTYFNYEAQQDKSGLPNDRFSAERPEGSISTLTIQRTEQRDSAMYRCASSLMASEYNEQFFGPGTRLTVL.

The V and J genes are TRBV10-3 and TRBJ2-3; 9 bases agree with TRBD1. This CDR3 has 17 residues. Germline lookup yields CDR1 ENHRY and CDR2 SYGVKD. V dropped 2 bases and J dropped 2; count of bases not matched to a gene: 8. The CDR3 is CAISERRTGVYTDTQYF. The CDR3 DNA reads TGTGCCATCAGTGAGAGACGGACAGGGGTTTACACAGATACGCAGTATTTT.

In regard to this clone: The germline gene is not matched at one end of the junction; a read error may be the cause. Other DNA sequences in this specimen translate into the identical CDR3. V and J are TRBV5-4 and TRBJ2-1, with TRBD1 matching 7 bases. Germline-derived CDR1 and CDR2 are SGHNT and YYREEE (reference sequence). This CDR3 region has 14 residues. CDR3 protein: CASSLGQGDNEQFF. The CDR3 nucleotides read TGTGCCAGTAGCTTGGGGCAGGGGGACAATGAGCAGTTCTTC. The complete variable domain, with remaining parts taken from reference TRBV5-4 and TRBJ2-1, reads ETGVTQSPTHLIKTRGQQVTLRCSSQSGHNTVSWYQQALGQGPQFIFQYYREEENGRGNFPPRFSGLQFPNYSSELNVNALELDDSALYLCASSLGQGDNEQFFGPGTRLTVL.

The genes are TRBV7-9 and TRBJ1-2, with a possible D match to TRBD1 (5 bases). CDR3 length equals 12 residues. Germline V gene sequence: CDR1 SEHNR, CDR2 FQNEAQ (reference sequence). Trimming shortened V by 4 bases and J by 4 bases, and 7 bases separated the two germline ends. CDR3 in DNA: TGTGCCAGCAGCTCAACAGGCTATGGCTACACCTTC. Translation: CASSSTGYGYTF.